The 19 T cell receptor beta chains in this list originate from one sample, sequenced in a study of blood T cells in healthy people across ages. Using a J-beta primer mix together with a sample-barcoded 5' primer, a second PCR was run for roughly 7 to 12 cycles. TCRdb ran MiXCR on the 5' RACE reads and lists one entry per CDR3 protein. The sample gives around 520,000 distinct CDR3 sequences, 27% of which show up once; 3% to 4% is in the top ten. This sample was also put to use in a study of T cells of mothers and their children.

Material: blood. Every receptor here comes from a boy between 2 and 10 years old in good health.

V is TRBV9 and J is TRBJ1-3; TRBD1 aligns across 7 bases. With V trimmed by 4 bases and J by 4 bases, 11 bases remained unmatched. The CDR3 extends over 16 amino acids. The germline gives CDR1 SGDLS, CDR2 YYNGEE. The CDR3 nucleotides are TGTGCCAGCAGCTCAAGGGACAGTTCCTCCGGAAACACCATATATTTT. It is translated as CASSSRDSSSGNTIYF. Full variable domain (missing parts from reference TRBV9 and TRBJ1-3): DSGVTQTPKHLITATGQRVTLRCSPRSGDLSVYWYQQSLDQGLQFLIQYYNGEERAKGNILERFSAQQFPDLHSELNLSSLELGDSALYFCASSSRDSSSGNTIYFGEGSWLTVV.

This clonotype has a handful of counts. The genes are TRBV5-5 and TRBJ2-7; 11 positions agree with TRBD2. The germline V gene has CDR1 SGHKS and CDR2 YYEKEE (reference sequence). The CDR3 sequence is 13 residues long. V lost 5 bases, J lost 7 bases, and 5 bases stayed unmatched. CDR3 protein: CASSLIAGGEQYF. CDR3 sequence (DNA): TGTGCCAGCAGTTTGATAGCGGGAGGGGAGCAGTACTTC.

CDR3 loop: CASSLGGLWQYF. The CDR3 DNA reads TGTGCCAGCAGTTTAGGCGGCCTCTGGCAGTACTTC. The V call is TRBV12-3 or TRBV12-4, the J call TRBJ2-4; unclear D gene. Trimming shortened V by 1 base and J by 13 bases, and 11 bases separated the two germline ends. The CDR3 has 12 amino acids.

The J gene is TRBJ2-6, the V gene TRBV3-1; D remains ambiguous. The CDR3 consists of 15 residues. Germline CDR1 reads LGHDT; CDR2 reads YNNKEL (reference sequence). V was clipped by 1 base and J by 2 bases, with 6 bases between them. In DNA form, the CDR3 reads TGTGCCAGCAGCCAAGGGGGTACTGGGGCCAACGTCCTGACTTTC. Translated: CASSQGGTGANVLTF.

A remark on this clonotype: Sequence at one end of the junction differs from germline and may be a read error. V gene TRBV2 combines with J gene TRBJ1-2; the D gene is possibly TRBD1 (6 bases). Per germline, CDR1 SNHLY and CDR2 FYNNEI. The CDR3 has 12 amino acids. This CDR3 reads CASKGDLGGYPF. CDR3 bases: TGTGCCAGCAAGGGGGACCTAGGTGGCTACCCCTTC.

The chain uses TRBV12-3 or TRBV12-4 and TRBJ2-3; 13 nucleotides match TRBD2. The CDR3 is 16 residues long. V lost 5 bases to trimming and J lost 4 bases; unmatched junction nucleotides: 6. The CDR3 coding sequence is TGTGCCAGCAGTGGGCGACTAGCGGGAGGCCCAGATACGCAGTATTTT. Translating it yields CASSGRLAGGPDTQYF.

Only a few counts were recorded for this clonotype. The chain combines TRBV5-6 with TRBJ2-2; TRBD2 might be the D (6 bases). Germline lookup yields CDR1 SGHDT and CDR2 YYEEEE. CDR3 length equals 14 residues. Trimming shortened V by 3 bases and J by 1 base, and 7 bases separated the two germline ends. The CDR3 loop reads CASSWGENTGELFF. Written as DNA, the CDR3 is TGTGCCAGCAGCTGGGGGGAGAACACCGGGGAGCTGTTTTTT.

Here the CDR3 reads CAISNSGGLSKNIQYF. In DNA form, the CDR3 reads TGTGCCATCAGTAACTCGGGGGGCCTTAGCAAAAACATTCAGTACTTC. This chain links TRBV10-3 with TRBJ2-4; perhaps TRBD2 as D (7 bases). CDR1 and CDR2 from the germline V gene are ENHRY and SYGVKD. The V end was cut by 5 bases, the J end by 3 bases, with 17 bases between. The CDR3 is 16 amino acids.

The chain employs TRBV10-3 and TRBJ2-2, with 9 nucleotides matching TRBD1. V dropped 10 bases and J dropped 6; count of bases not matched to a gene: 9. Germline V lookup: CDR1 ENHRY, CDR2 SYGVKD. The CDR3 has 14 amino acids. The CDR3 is CATRQGGIAGELFF. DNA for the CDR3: TGTGCCACCAGACAGGGGGGAATCGCCGGGGAGCTGTTTTTT.

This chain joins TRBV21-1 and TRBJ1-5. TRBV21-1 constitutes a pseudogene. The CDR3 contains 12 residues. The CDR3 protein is CASSKHGEPQHF. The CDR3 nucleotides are TGTGCCAGCAGCAAACACGGGGAGCCCCAGCATTTT.

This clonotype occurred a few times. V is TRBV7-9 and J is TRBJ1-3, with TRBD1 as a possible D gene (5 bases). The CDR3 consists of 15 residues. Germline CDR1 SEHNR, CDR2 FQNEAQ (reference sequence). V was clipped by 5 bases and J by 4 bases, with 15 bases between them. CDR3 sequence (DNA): TGTGCCAGCAGCCCCATATGGGGGGGAGGAAACACCATATATTTT. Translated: CASSPIWGGGNTIYF.

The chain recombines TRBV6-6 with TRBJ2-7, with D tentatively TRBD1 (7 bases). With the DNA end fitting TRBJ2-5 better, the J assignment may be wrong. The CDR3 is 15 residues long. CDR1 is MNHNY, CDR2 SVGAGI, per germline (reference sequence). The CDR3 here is CASSEYRGGGETQYF. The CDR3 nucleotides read TGTGCCAGCAGCGAGTACAGGGGAGGAGGGGAGACCCAGTACTTC.

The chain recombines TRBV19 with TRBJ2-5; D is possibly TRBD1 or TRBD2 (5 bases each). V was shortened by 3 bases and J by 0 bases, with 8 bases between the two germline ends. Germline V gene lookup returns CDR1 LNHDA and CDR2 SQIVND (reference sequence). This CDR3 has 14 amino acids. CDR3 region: CASSMRGHQETQYF. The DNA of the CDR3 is TGTGCCAGTAGTATGAGGGGACACCAAGAGACCCAGTACTTC.

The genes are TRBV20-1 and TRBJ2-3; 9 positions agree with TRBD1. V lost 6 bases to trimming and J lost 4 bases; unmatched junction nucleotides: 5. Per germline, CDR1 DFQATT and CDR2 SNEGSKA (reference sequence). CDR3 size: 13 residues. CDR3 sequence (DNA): TGCAGTGCCTCGGACAGGGGTTCAGATACGCAGTATTTT. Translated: CSASDRGSDTQYF.

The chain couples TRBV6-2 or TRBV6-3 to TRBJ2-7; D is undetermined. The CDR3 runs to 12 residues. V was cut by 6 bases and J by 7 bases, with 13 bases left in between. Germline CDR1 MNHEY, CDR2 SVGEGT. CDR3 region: CASSLPLGEQYF. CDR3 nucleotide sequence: TGTGCCAGCAGCCTTCCGCTAGGGGAGCAGTACTTC.

The CDR3 DNA sequence: TGTGCCAGCAGGGAGGGGCTAGCCCATGAGCAGTTCTTC. Protein: CASREGLAHEQFF. This sequence joins TRBV6-6 and TRBJ2-1, with D perhaps TRBD2 (6 bases). The CDR3 runs 13 residues. Germline loops: CDR1 MNHNY, CDR2 SVGAGI (reference sequence). V lost 6 bases and J 8 bases, leaving 14 bases between the germline ends.

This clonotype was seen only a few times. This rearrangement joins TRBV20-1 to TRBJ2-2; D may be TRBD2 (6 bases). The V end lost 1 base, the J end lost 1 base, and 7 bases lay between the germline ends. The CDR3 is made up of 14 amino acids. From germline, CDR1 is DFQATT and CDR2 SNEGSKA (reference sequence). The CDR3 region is CSARGGVNTGELFF. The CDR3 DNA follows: TGCAGTGCTAGAGGCGGGGTGAACACCGGGGAGCTGTTTTTT.

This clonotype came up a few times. As DNA, the CDR3 is TGTGCCAGCAGTATCCGGCGGGACCAAGAGACCCAGTACTTC. It translates to CASSIRRDQETQYF. The J gene is TRBJ2-5, the V gene TRBV12-3 or TRBV12-4; D is perhaps TRBD2 (5 bases). V shed 5 bases and J shed 0 bases, with 10 bases lying between them. This CDR3 spans 14 amino acids.

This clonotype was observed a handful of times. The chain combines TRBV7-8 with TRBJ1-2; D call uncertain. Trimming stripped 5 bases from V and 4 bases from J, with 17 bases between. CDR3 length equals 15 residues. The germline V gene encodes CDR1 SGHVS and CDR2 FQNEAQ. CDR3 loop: CASSPFSLGSYGYTF. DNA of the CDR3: TGTGCCAGCAGCCCCTTTTCCCTCGGGAGCTATGGCTACACCTTC.